This T cell receptor beta chain stems from a study of CD8 T cells in Susac syndrome. An input of about 0.5 to 1 ug of RNA was subjected to reverse transcription using random hexamers. The authors amplified TCR beta CDR3 across 54 Vbeta and 13 Jbeta using immunoSEQ multiplex PCR. Each CDR3 protein is one row after TCRdb ran MiXCR on the immunoSEQ multiplex PCR reads. The sample records fewer than 60,000 distinct CDR3 sequences, around 93% being singletons. This CDR3 comprises 17 residues. The V gene end was trimmed by 0 bases and the J gene end by 4 bases; junction bases not matched to a gene: 12. Germline V gene lookup returns CDR1 SQVTM and CDR2 ANQGSEA.

This receptor was taken from a human donor with Susac syndrome. The rearrangement uses TRBV29-1 and TRBJ2-7; TRBD1 matches 10 bases. Sequenced material: CD8+ T cells from PBMCs. The CDR3 nucleotides read TGCAGCGTTGAAGATCGGTTGGGACAGGGGAGACCTTACGAGCAGTACTTC. It translates to CSVEDRLGQGRPYEQYF.